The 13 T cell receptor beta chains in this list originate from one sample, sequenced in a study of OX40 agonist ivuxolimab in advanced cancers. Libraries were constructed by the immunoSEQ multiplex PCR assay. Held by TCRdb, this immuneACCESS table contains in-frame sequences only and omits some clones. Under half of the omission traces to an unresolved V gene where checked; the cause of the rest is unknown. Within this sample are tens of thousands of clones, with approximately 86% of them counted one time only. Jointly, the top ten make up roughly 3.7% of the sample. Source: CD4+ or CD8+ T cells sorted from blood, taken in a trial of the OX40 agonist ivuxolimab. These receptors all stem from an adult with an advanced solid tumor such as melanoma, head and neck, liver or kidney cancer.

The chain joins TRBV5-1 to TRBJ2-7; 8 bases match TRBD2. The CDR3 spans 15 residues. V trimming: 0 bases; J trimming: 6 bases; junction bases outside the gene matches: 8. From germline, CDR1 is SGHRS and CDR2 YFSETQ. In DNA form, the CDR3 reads TGCGCCAGCAGCTTGGTAACAAGGACTAGCAGCGAGCAGTACTTC. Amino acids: CASSLVTRTSSEQYF. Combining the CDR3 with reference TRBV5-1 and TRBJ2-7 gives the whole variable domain KAGVTQTPRYLIKTRGQQVTLSCSPISGHRSVSWYQQTPGQGLQFLFEYFSETQRNKGNFPGRFSGRQFSNSRSEMNVSTLELGDSALYLCASSLVTRTSSEQYFGPGTRLTVT.

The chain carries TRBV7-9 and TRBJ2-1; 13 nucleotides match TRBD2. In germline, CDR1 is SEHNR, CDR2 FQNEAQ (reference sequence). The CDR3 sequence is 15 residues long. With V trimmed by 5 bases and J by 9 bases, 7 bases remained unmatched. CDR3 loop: CASSPTSGGALEQFF. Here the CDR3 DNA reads TGTGCCAGCAGCCCAACTAGCGGGGGGGCCCTTGAGCAGTTCTTC.

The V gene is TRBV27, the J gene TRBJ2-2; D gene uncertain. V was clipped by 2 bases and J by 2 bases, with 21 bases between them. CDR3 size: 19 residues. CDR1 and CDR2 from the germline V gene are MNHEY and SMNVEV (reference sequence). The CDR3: CASSLRSRPVLYNTGELFF. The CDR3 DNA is TGTGCCAGCAGTTTAAGGTCCCGGCCGGTCCTGTACAACACCGGGGAGCTGTTTTTT.

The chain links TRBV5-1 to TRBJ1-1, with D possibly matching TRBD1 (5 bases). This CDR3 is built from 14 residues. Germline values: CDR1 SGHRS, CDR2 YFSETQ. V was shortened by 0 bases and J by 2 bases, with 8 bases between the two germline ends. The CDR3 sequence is CASSLDRFNTEAFF. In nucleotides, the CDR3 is TGCGCCAGCAGCTTGGACAGGTTCAACACTGAAGCTTTCTTT.

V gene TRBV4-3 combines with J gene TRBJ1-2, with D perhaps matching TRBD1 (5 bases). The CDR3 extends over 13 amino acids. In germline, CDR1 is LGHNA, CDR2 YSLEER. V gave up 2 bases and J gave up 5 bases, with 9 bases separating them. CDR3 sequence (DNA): TGCGCCAGCAGCCAAACGGGGGGGTATGGCTACACCTTC. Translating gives CASSQTGGYGYTF.

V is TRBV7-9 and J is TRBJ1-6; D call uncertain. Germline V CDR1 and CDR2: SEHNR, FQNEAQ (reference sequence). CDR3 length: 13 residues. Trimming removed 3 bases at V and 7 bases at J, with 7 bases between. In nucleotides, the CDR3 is TGTGCCAGCAGCTTTAAGGGAAATTCACCCCTCCACTTT. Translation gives CASSFKGNSPLHF.

The CDR3, as DNA: TGTGCCAGCAGCCTTGGACAGGGCGATGAGCAGTTCTTC. The encoded protein is CASSLGQGDEQFF. This chain uses TRBV9 with TRBJ2-1, with TRBD1 matching 8 bases. The CDR3 has 13 amino acids. Germline CDR1 and CDR2: SGDLS and YYNGEE. With 4 bases clipped from V and 8 bases from J, the junction kept 5 bases outside the gene matches.

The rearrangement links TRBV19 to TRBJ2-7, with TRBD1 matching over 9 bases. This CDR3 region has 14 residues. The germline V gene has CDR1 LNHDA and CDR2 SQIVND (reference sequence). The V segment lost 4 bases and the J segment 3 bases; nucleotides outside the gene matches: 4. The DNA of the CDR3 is TGTGCCAGTAGTACAACAGGGGGCGTCTACGAGCAGTACTTC. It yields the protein CASSTTGGVYEQYF.

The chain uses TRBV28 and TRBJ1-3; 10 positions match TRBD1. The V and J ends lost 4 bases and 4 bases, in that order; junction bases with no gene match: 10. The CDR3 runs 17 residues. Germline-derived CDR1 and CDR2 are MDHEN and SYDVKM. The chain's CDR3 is CASSSPRDRGTGNTIYF. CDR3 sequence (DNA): TGTGCCAGCAGTTCCCCTCGGGACAGGGGCACGGGAAACACCATATATTTT.

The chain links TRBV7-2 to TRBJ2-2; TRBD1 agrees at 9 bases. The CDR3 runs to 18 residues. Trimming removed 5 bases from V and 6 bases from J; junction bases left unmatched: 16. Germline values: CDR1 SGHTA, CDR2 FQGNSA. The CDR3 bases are TGTGCCAGCAGCCCAAACCCACCGGGACAGGGAGTGGCCGGGGAGCTGTTTTTT. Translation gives CASSPNPPGQGVAGELFF.

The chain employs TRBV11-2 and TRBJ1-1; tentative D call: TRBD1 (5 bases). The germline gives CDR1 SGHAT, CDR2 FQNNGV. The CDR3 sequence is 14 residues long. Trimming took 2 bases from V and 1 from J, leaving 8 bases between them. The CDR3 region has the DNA TGTGCCAGCAGCTTAAACAGGAGGAACACTGAAGCTTTCTTT. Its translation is CASSLNRRNTEAFF.

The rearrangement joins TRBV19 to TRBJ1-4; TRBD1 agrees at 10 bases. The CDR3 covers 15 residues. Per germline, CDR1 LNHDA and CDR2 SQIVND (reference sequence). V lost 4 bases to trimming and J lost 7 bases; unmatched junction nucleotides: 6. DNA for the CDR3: TGTGCCAGTAGTACCGGGACAGGGGAATCTGAAAAACTGTTTTTT. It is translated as CASSTGTGESEKLFF.

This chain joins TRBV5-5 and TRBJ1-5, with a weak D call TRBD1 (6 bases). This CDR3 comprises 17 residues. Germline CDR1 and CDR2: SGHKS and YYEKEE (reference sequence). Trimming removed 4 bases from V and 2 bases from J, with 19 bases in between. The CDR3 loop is CASSKAQGISGNQPQHF. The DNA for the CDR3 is TGTGCCAGCAGCAAAGCTCAGGGGATATCGGGCAATCAGCCCCAGCATTTT.